This T cell receptor beta chain was obtained from a study of cytomegalovirus exposure and HLA in healthy donors. CDR1 SNHLY and CDR2 FYNNEI come from the germline V gene. The V end lost 1 base, the J end lost 0 bases, and 7 bases lay between the germline ends. CDR3 length equals 14 residues. The PCR employed 60 Vbeta primers together with 13 Jbeta primers. Assay used: immunoSEQ multiplex PCR; TCRdb lists only in-frame clones, some missing. This table holds roughly 150,000 clones, 82% found once. The source material was PBMCs. The receptor was derived from a girl aged 2-10 years in good health and CMV-seropositive. The chain links TRBV2 to TRBJ2-7; TRBD2 is a possible D gene (5 bases). This CDR3 reads CASSEGLSSYEQYF. Here the CDR3 DNA reads TGTGCCAGCAGTGAAGGACTAAGCTCCTACGAGCAGTACTTC.